This T cell receptor beta chain was sequenced during a study of blood T cell repertoires in COVID-19. Study information: COVID-19 samples collected from the United States, Italy and Spain covered acute and convalescent phases. Sources were T cells, B-cell-depleted T cells, or PBMCs; the material itself was cDNA or gDNA.

As handled by the study authors: Nucleated cell number was recorded as an estimate derived from reference gene primer amplification. Generated by immunoSEQ multiplex PCR, the TCRdb table keeps only in-frame clones and is missing some. V, J and clone size are those of that table, while D and trimming were read from the DNA. The table includes just over 45,000 clones, more than 75% detected once. This CDR3 contains 20 residues. CDR1 and CDR2 (germline): LGHDT, YNNKEL (reference sequence). The J segment lost 9 bases and the V segment lost 0 bases, leaving 20 bases of the junction unmatched. Material for sequencing was peripheral blood. The chain is built from TRBV3-1 (or the pseudogene TRBV3-2) and TRBJ2-1; 10 bases match TRBD2. The receptor comes from a human donor in a cohort sampled during active COVID-19. Written as DNA, the CDR3 is TGTGCCAGCAGCCAAGATCCGGTATTGCTAGCGGGAGTAGGGAAGACTGAGCAGTTCTTC. Protein: CASSQDPVLLAGVGKTEQFF.